This entry lists 5 T cell receptor beta chains sequenced from one sample in a study of identical twins. TCRdb reprocessed the 5' RACE reads with MiXCR, giving one entry per CDR3 protein. This table holds about 550,000 distinct CDR3 sequences, more than 20% found once. These data were also reused for a study on yellow fever vaccine responses in identical twins.

The sequenced sample was CD4+ T cells sorted from blood. The receptors here all came from a woman younger than 30 in good health.

This clonotype turned up a few times. The rearrangement uses TRBV24-1 and TRBJ2-1; 8 bases map to TRBD1. V gave up 4 bases and J gave up 1 base; unmatched junction bases: 11. This CDR3 spans 18 amino acids. Germline V lookup: CDR1 KGHDR, CDR2 SFDVKD. The CDR3 is CATSDPTSDRGSYNEQFF. The DNA of the CDR3 is TGTGCCACCAGTGACCCGACTTCAGACAGGGGATCCTACAATGAGCAGTTCTTC.

This clonotype was detected only a few times. This chain links TRBV7-9 with TRBJ1-1, with unresolved D. Deletions cut 1 base from V and 4 bases from J, with 7 bases between. The CDR3 runs to 13 residues. The germline V gene has CDR1 SEHNR and CDR2 FQNEAQ (reference sequence). The CDR3: CASSLDASTEAFF. DNA of the CDR3: TGTGCCAGCAGCTTAGACGCGAGCACTGAAGCTTTCTTT.

The chain recombines TRBV7-6 with TRBJ2-7; D possibly corresponds to TRBD2 (6 bases). V lost 0 bases to trimming and J lost 6 bases, with 9 bases between them. Germline CDR1 and CDR2: SGHVS and FNYEAQ. The CDR3 has 13 residues. The CDR3 spells CASSLAVGGEQYF. For the CDR3, the DNA is TGTGCCAGCAGCTTAGCGGTGGGGGGCGAGCAGTACTTC.

The chain employs TRBV10-3 and TRBJ1-1; TRBD1 matches 7 bases. CDR1 and CDR2 (germline): ENHRY, SYGVKD. V shed 11 bases and J 0 bases; nucleotides not matched to a gene: 9. The CDR3 loop spans 14 amino acids. This chain's CDR3 is CASRGFGMNTEAFF. CDR3 DNA: TGTGCCTCCAGGGGGTTCGGGATGAACACTGAAGCTTTCTTT.

The chain links TRBV2 to TRBJ2-1; 9 bases are a match to TRBD2. Germline lookup yields CDR1 SNHLY and CDR2 FYNNEI. The ends lost 5 bases at V and 0 bases at J; junction bases unmatched: 8. The CDR3 covers 17 residues. The CDR3 is CASSKSTSGASYNEQFF. The CDR3, as DNA: TGTGCCAGCAGTAAATCGACTAGCGGTGCCTCCTACAATGAGCAGTTCTTC.